This T cell receptor (beta chain) was identified during a study of tumor-infiltrating lymphocytes in oesophageal squamous cell carcinoma. The CDR3 spans 16 residues. Germline V gene data show CDR1 as SGHVS and CDR2 as FNYEAQ. Points on this clonotype: The junction does not match germline at one end; this may be a read error.

TCRdb re-called the PCR reads through MiXCR, storing one row per CDR3 protein. The repertoire has 8,000 to 11,000 distinct CDR3 sequences, approximately 57% of them found once; the top ten carry approximately 25%. Material: esophageal tumor tissue. The sequence was collected from a female donor with esophageal squamous cell carcinoma. The chain is built from TRBV7-6 and TRBJ2-2; TRBD1 agrees at 8 bases. The DNA of the CDR3 is TGTGCTAGCAGCTTTTCGACAGGGGCTTACACCGGGGAGCTGTTTTTT. Translated: CASSFSTGAYTGELFF.